This T cell receptor (beta chain) came from a study of vaccination and CD4 T cells after COVID-19. Regarding the study as a whole: SARS-CoV-2-reactive clonotypes showed a nonsignificant median rise from about 20 to 38.

Treatment of the sample: roughly 11-day PBMC culture with coronavirus spike peptide pools or control peptides (ViraFEST assay). A word on this clonotype: Its specificity is unknown.

At the Johns Hopkins FTIC core, DNA taken from cultured CD4+ T cells was sequenced by way of the Oncomine TCR Beta short-read assay. TCRdb passed the PCR reads through MiXCR, listing each CDR3 protein once. The data contain 11,000 or so distinct CDR3 sequences, approximately 50% of them singletons. CDR3 length: 13 residues. J lost 2 bases, V lost 8 bases, and 2 bases had no gene match. From germline, CDR1 is ENHRY and CDR2 SYGVKD. What was sequenced was CD4+ T cells from blood, cultured in vitro. The receptor was isolated from a human donor who had recovered from COVID-19. This chain uses TRBV10-3 with TRBJ2-3, with 9 positions matching TRBD2. The CDR3 is CAIGGRDTDTQYF. The CDR3 DNA reads as TGTGCCATCGGCGGGAGGGACACAGATACGCAGTATTTT.